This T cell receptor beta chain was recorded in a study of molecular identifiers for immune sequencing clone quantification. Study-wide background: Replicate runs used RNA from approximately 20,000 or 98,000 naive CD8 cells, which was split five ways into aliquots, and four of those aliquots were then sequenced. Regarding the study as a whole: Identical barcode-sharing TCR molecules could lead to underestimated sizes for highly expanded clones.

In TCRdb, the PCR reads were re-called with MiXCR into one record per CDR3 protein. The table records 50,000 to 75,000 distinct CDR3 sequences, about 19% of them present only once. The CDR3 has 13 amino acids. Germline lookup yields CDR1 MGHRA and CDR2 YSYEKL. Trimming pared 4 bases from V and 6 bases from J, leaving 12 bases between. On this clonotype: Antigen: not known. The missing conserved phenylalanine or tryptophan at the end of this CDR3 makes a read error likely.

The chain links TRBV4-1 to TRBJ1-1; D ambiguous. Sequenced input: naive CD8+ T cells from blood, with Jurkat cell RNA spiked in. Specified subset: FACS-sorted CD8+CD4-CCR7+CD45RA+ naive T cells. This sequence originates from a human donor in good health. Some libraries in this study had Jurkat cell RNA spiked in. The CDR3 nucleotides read TGCGCCAGCAGCCTGATCTTAAACCCTGAAGCTTTCCTT. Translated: CASSLILNPEAFL.